This TCR beta chain originates from a study of post-analysis software for immune sequencing data. Whole-study results and caveats: People with multiple sclerosis had a significantly lower normalized Chao1 diversity than controls did.

Of note for this clonotype: No antigen is known for it.

Prepared libraries of TCR beta cDNA carried unique molecular identifiers. TCRdb reanalysed the PCR reads using MiXCR and keeps one entry per CDR3 protein. The sample lists under 900,000 distinct CDR3 sequences; about 53% were seen once. This clonotype originated in a girl under 18 with multiple sclerosis. Sequences were obtained from blood.

The CDR3 sequence is CASSLSVTGELFF. In DNA form, the CDR3 reads TGTGCCAGCAGCTTGTCTGTCACCGGGGAGCTGTTTTTT. V and J are TRBV7-6 and TRBJ2-2, with D unclear. The V and J ends lost 3 bases and 4 bases respectively, with 6 bases between them. CDR3 length: 13 residues. CDR1 SGHVS and CDR2 FNYEAQ come from the germline V gene. The variable domain in full, with the rest retrieved from reference TRBV7-6 and TRBJ2-2, is GAGVSQSPRYKVTKRGQDVALRCDPISGHVSLYWYRQALGQGPEFLTYFNYEAQQDKSGLPNDRFSAERPEGSISTLTIQRTEQRDSAMYRCASSLSVTGELFFGEGSRLTVL.